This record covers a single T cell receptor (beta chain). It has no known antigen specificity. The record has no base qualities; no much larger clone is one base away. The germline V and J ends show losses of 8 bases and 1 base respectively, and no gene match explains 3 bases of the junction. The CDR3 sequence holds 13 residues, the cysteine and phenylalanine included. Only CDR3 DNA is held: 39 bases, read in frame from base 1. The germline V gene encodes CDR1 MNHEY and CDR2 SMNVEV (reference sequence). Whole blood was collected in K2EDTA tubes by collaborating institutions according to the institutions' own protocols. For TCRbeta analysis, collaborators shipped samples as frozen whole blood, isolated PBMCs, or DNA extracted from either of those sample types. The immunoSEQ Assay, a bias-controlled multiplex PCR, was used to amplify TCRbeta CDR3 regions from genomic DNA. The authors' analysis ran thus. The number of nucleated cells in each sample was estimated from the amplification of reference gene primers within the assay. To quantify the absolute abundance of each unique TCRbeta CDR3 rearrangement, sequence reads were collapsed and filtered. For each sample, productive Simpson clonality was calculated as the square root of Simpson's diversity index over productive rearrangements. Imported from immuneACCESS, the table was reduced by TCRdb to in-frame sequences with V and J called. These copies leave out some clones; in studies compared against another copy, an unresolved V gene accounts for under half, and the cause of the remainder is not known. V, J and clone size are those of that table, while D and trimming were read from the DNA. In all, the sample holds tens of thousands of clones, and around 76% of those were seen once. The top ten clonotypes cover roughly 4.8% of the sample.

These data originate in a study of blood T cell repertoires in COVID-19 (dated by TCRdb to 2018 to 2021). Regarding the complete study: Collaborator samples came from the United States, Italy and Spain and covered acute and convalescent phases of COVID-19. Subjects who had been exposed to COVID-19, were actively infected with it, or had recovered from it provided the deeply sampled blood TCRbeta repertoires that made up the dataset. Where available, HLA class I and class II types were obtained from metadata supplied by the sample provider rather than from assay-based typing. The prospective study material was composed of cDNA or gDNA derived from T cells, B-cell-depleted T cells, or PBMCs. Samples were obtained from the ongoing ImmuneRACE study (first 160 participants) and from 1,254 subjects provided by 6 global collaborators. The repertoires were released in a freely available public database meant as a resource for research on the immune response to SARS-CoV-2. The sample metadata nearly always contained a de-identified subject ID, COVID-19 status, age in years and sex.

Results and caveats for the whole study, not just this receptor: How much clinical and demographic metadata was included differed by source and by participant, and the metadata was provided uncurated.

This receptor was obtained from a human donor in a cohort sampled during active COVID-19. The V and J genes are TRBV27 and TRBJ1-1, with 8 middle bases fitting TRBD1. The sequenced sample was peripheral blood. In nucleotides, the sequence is TGTGCCAGCGGGACAGGAAAGAACACTGAAGCTTTCTTT. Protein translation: CASGTGKNTEAFF.